This entry lists 18 T cell receptor beta chains sequenced from one sample in a study of preoperative IRX-2 immunotherapy in early breast cancer. Treatment here: preoperative locoregional IRX-2 cytokine immunotherapy. Sequencing used immunoSEQ multiplex PCR; TCRdb keeps in-frame clones, though not all of them. This table has 35,000 to 50,000 clones, about 95% appearing once. This material consisted of tumor tissue, taken after IRX-2 immunotherapy. The receptors originated from a human donor with breast cancer.

This clone appeared a single time. V and J are TRBV29-1 and TRBJ2-7; weak D call: TRBD2 (6 bases). The V gene lost 6 bases and the J gene lost 2 bases, with 14 bases spanning the gap. The CDR3 length is 13 residues. Germline V gene lookup returns CDR1 SQVTM and CDR2 ANQGSEA. In nucleotides, the CDR3 is TGCAGCGTGGGCGAGGGCGGGACCTACGAGCAGTACTTC. Its protein is CSVGEGGTYEQYF.

This chain joins TRBV29-1 and TRBJ2-5, with a possible D match to TRBD2 (5 bases). The germline V gene encodes CDR1 SQVTM and CDR2 ANQGSEA. The CDR3 totals 14 residues. The ends were cut back, 3 bases at V and 5 bases at J, with 16 bases in the middle. The CDR3 bases are TGCAGCGTTGATAGAGAGGGCAGGCGCGAGACCCAGTACTTC. Translating it yields CSVDREGRRETQYF.

DNA of the CDR3: TGTGCCAGCAGCCAAGACGGCTGGCAAATCACTGAAGCTTTCTTT. Its protein is CASSQDGWQITEAFF. The chain recombines TRBV14 with TRBJ1-1; D unclear. CDR1 is SGHDN, CDR2 FVKESK, per germline. V lost 0 bases to trimming and J lost 4 bases, with 12 bases between them. The CDR3 contains 15 residues.

The J gene is TRBJ1-2, the V gene TRBV7-9; D is unresolved. The CDR3 has 13 amino acids. V was clipped by 5 bases and J by 6 bases, with 13 bases between them. CDR1 is SEHNR, CDR2 FQNEAQ, per germline (reference sequence). The CDR3 spells CASSPRPSHGYTF. The CDR3 DNA reads as TGTGCCAGCAGCCCCCGCCCATCTCATGGCTACACCTTC.

CDR3 DNA sequence: TGTGCCAGCAGGAGACAGGGCGAGCAGTTCTTC. It encodes CASRRQGEQFF. This chain links TRBV2 with TRBJ2-1; 7 bases agree with TRBD1. The CDR3 is made up of 11 amino acids. Germline CDR1 is SNHLY and CDR2 is FYNNEI. J lost 10 bases, V lost 6 bases, and 3 bases had no gene match.

The chain uses TRBV10-1 and TRBJ1-6; tentatively, D is TRBD1 (5 bases). In germline, CDR1 is WNHNN, CDR2 SYGVQD (reference sequence). V gave up 3 bases and J gave up 5 bases, with 23 bases separating them. CDR3 size: 19 residues. CDR3 bases: TGCGCCAGCAGTGAAGTTGACACCTCAGGGACCCCTGATAATTCACCCCTCCACTTT. Amino acid sequence: CASSEVDTSGTPDNSPLHF.

This rearrangement joins TRBV18 to TRBJ1-1; D possibly corresponds to TRBD1 (6 bases). Germline V lookup: CDR1 KGHSH, CDR2 LQKENI. This CDR3 spans 17 amino acids. The ends were cut back, 3 bases at V and 5 bases at J, with 22 bases in the middle. The CDR3 DNA sequence: TGTGCCAGCTCACCTTGGGCAGGGGAGATTTCGTTGACTGAAGCTTTCTTT. Translated, it gives CASSPWAGEISLTEAFF.

The chain couples TRBV7-9 to TRBJ2-2; no definite D call. V was shortened by 5 bases and J by 0 bases, with 1 base between the two germline ends. The germline gives CDR1 SEHNR, CDR2 FQNEAQ (reference sequence). CDR3 size: 12 residues. CDR3 protein: CASSPNTGELFF. In DNA, the CDR3 is TGTGCCAGCAGCCCGAACACCGGGGAGCTGTTTTTT.

V and J are TRBV7-6 and TRBJ1-4, with TRBD1 as a possible D gene (5 bases). Germline V gene data show CDR1 as SGHVS and CDR2 as FNYEAQ. Between the trimmed V and J ends, which lost 4 bases and 7 bases, there was a span of 10 bases. The CDR3 covers 13 residues. For the CDR3, the DNA is TGTGCCAGCAGCTCGGGACCAATTGAAAAACTGTTTTTT. Its translation is CASSSGPIEKLFF.

The chain joins TRBV9 to TRBJ1-2; D perhaps matches TRBD1 (5 bases). V lost 0 bases and J lost 0, with 6 bases in between. Germline-derived CDR1 and CDR2 are SGDLS and YYNGEE. The CDR3 has 14 residues. CDR3 region: CASSVGGANYGYTF. Here the CDR3 DNA reads TGTGCCAGCAGCGTAGGGGGCGCTAACTATGGCTACACCTTC.

This chain joins TRBV27 and TRBJ1-5; D is unclear. V lost 0 bases, J lost 0 bases, and 15 bases lay in between. The V gene's germline CDR1 is MNHEY and CDR2 SMNVEV (reference sequence). The CDR3 is 18 residues long. CDR3 residues: CASSLSALMGNSNQPQHF. The DNA for the CDR3 is TGTGCCAGCAGTTTATCTGCCTTGATGGGGAATAGCAATCAGCCCCAGCATTTT.

The V gene is TRBV7-8, the J gene TRBJ2-5, with 14 bases aligning to TRBD2. Losses at the gene ends were 3 bases for V and 6 bases for J; bases not matched to a gene: 6. The CDR3 extends over 16 amino acids. Germline V lookup: CDR1 SGHVS, CDR2 FQNEAQ. The CDR3 reads CASSLTSGGGHKTQYF. The CDR3 bases are TGTGCCAGCAGCTTGACTAGCGGGGGGGGGCATAAGACCCAGTACTTC.

J is TRBJ2-7 and V is TRBV5-6, with 9 positions matching TRBD1. After removal of 3 bases from V and 10 bases from J, the junction contained 8 bases not matched to a gene. Germline CDR1 SGHDT, CDR2 YYEEEE. The CDR3 loop spans 13 amino acids. CDR3 sequence (DNA): TGTGCCAGCAGCTGGGACAGGGAGATGGAACAGTACTTC. The encoded protein is CASSWDREMEQYF.

The CDR3 is CASSPAGVEQFF. The CDR3 DNA reads as TGTGCCAGCAGCCCGGCGGGAGTGGAGCAGTTCTTC. This sequence joins TRBV9 and TRBJ2-1; TRBD2 matches at 7 bases. The CDR3 spans 12 residues. V shed 4 bases, J shed 10 bases, and the junction held 5 bases outside the gene matches. Germline loops: CDR1 SGDLS, CDR2 YYNGEE.

This clone has only one observation. The chain joins TRBV5-4 to TRBJ1-1; TRBD1 matches 8 bases. Germline loops: CDR1 SGHNT, CDR2 YYREEE (reference sequence). Unmatched junction bases numbered 3, after V lost 3 bases and J lost 5 bases. The CDR3 is 13 residues long. The CDR3 is CASSSTGATEAFF. CDR3 sequence (DNA): TGTGCCAGCAGCTCGACAGGGGCGACTGAAGCTTTCTTT.

V gene TRBV4-3 combines with J gene TRBJ2-1; D remains unclear. The CDR3 covers 14 residues. V was clipped by 2 bases and J by 4 bases, with 9 bases between them. The V gene's germline CDR1 is LGHNA and CDR2 YSLEER. The chain's CDR3 is CASSQRSGYNEQFF. CDR3 DNA sequence: TGCGCCAGCAGCCAAAGGAGTGGATACAATGAGCAGTTCTTC.

This chain uses TRBV6-4 with TRBJ2-2; no firm D call. Germline assignment: CDR1 MRHNA and CDR2 SNTAGT. Trimming removed 4 bases from V and 0 bases from J, with 6 bases in between. This CDR3 has 14 amino acids. CDR3 loop: CASSVQTNTGELFF. The CDR3 region has the DNA TGTGCCAGCAGTGTGCAGACGAACACCGGGGAGCTGTTTTTT.

V is TRBV5-1 and J is TRBJ1-6; TRBD1 is a possible D gene (5 bases). The V end lost 1 base, the J end lost 6 bases, and 14 bases lay between the germline ends. Germline-derived CDR1 and CDR2 are SGHRS and YFSETQ. The length of the CDR3 is 16 residues. The DNA for the CDR3 is TGCGCCAGCAGCTTGACCAGGGCTACCGGTAATTCACCCCTCCACTTT. This encodes CASSLTRATGNSPLHF.